What follows are 13 T cell receptor beta chains derived from one specimen sequenced in a study of CD8 T cells in Susac syndrome. The RNA, about 0.5 to 1 ug, was put through reverse transcription using random hexamers. TCRdb redid the calling of the immunoSEQ multiplex PCR reads with MiXCR, one entry per CDR3 protein. This sample has 150,000 to 200,000 distinct CDR3 sequences, with roughly 90% found just once. The sample was CD4+ T cells from PBMCs. The receptors were gathered from a human donor with Susac syndrome.

This clonotype occurred once. This chain joins TRBV10-3 and TRBJ2-5, with a possible D match to TRBD2 (6 bases). Trimming left V 4 bases short and J 5 bases short, with 14 bases between. The CDR3 is made up of 14 amino acids. Per the germline V gene, CDR1 is ENHRY and CDR2 is SYGVKD. CDR3 coding DNA: TGTGCCATCAGTGTTGGGCGGGAAGGGGAGACCCAGTACTTC. Its protein is CAISVGREGETQYF.

This clonotype has a single count. The CDR3 bases are TGTGCCAGCAGTTACTCGGTCCCCGGGACAGCGAACCGAGTAGCCAAAAACATTCAGTACTTC. This codes for CASSYSVPGTANRVAKNIQYF. The chain recombines TRBV6-5 with TRBJ2-4, with 7 positions matching TRBD1. The CDR3 totals 21 residues. Germline V CDR1 and CDR2: MNHEY, SVGAGI. J lost 0 bases, V lost 0 bases, and 17 bases had no gene match.

The chain links TRBV6-6 to TRBJ2-3; TRBD2 matches 7 bases. Losses at the gene ends were 3 bases for V and 1 base for J; bases not matched to a gene: 4. This CDR3 comprises 15 residues. Germline V gene lookup returns CDR1 MNHNY and CDR2 SVGAGI (reference sequence). CDR3: CASSYPSGGTDTQYF. CDR3 nucleotides: TGTGCCAGCAGTTATCCTAGCGGAGGCACAGATACGCAGTATTTT.

The chain links TRBV29-1 to TRBJ1-2; 7 positions agree with TRBD1. The V segment lost 6 bases and the J segment 4 bases; nucleotides outside the gene matches: 5. The CDR3 contains 12 residues. Germline V gene lookup returns CDR1 SQVTM and CDR2 ANQGSEA. CDR3 residues: CSVADRVYGYTF. CDR3 nucleotide sequence: TGCAGCGTCGCCGACAGGGTCTATGGCTACACCTTC. The full variable domain, in which reference TRBV29-1 and TRBJ1-2 provide the parts outside the CDR3, is SAVISQKPSRDICQRGTSLTIQCQVDSQVTMMFWYRQQPGQSLTLIATANQGSEATYESGFVIDKFPISRPNLTFSTLTVSNMSPEDSSIYLCSVADRVYGYTFGSGTRLTVV.

This rearrangement joins TRBV24-1 to TRBJ2-3; 7 bases are shared with TRBD1. CDR3 length: 15 amino acids. From germline, CDR1 is KGHDR and CDR2 SFDVKD. The trim removed 3 bases at V and 2 bases at J, leaving 4 bases unmatched. CDR3 nucleotides: TGTGCCACCAGTGATACAGGGGCGATCACAGATACGCAGTATTTT. Residues: CATSDTGAITDTQYF.

The chain recombines TRBV28 with TRBJ2-7, with TRBD1 matching over 11 bases. This CDR3 region has 17 residues. V was pared by 9 bases and J by 4 bases, with 17 bases of the junction left unmatched. CDR1 is MDHEN and CDR2 is SYDVKM in the germline V gene. Here the CDR3 DNA reads TGTGCCAGACCAAGGGGGACAGGGGGAGTTCTCTGTTACGAGCAGTACTTC. Encoded protein: CARPRGTGGVLCYEQYF.

The rearrangement joins TRBV3-1 to TRBJ2-5; 7 bases are shared with TRBD2. J gave up 4 bases and V 0 bases, and 14 bases lay outside the gene matches. Germline assignment: CDR1 LGHDT and CDR2 YNNKEL (reference sequence). The CDR3 is made up of 18 amino acids. In DNA form, the CDR3 reads TGTGCCAGCAGCCAAGAAGGGTCTTTGGGACTACAGATAGAGACCCAGTACTTC. Translating gives CASSQEGSLGLQIETQYF.

The chain employs TRBV5-1 and TRBJ2-5; 15 bases line up with TRBD2. The CDR3 is made up of 16 amino acids. Germline values: CDR1 SGHRS, CDR2 YFSETQ. J gave up 5 bases and V 4 bases, and 6 bases lay outside the gene matches. CDR3 nucleotides: TGCGCCAGCAGCGAACGGACTAGCGGGAGGGAGGAGACCCAGTACTTC. It yields the protein CASSERTSGREETQYF.

CDR3 sequence (DNA): TGTGCCAGTAGTTCGGGACAGTCAATAGCCTACGAGCAGTACTTC. It yields the protein CASSSGQSIAYEQYF. This sequence joins TRBV19 and TRBJ2-7, with 7 nucleotides matching TRBD1. Germline trimming cut 5 bases from V and 2 bases from J; bases unmatched to any gene: 9. CDR1 is LNHDA and CDR2 is SQIVND in the germline V gene (reference sequence). This CDR3 spans 15 amino acids.

This chain connects TRBV19 to TRBJ2-2; D is uncertain. The CDR3 covers 10 residues. Trimming cost V 8 bases and J 8 bases, with 6 bases left between them. From germline, CDR1 is LNHDA and CDR2 SQIVND (reference sequence). The CDR3 DNA follows: TGTGCCAGTGGGGTAGGGGAGCTGTTTTTT. This encodes CASGVGELFF.

This chain connects TRBV11-1 to TRBJ2-2; 7 nucleotides match TRBD1. CDR1 is SGHAT and CDR2 is FQDESV in the germline V gene (reference sequence). With 5 bases clipped from V and 5 bases from J, the junction kept 14 bases outside the gene matches. This CDR3 is built from 17 residues. This chain's CDR3 is CASSPSGQGVGTGELFF. CDR3 DNA sequence: TGTGCCAGCAGCCCGTCCGGCCAGGGGGTTGGAACCGGGGAGCTGTTTTTT.

The genes are TRBV2 and TRBJ1-5, with TRBD1 identical over 9 bases. J gave up 6 bases and V 6 bases, and 6 bases lay outside the gene matches. This CDR3 contains 14 residues. Germline V gene data show CDR1 as SNHLY and CDR2 as FYNNEI. The CDR3 DNA is TGTGCCAGCAGGGAGGACAGGGGAAGTCAGCCCCAGCATTTT. Amino acid sequence: CASREDRGSQPQHF.

The chain employs TRBV9 and TRBJ2-7; 8 nucleotides line up with TRBD2. Looked up from germline, CDR1 is SGDLS and CDR2 is YYNGEE. The CDR3 spans 16 residues. The ends lost 2 bases at V and 0 bases at J; junction bases unmatched: 7. CDR3 bases: TGTGCCAGCAGCGTCGGGGGGGTTTCTAACTCCTACGAGCAGTACTTC. As protein: CASSVGGVSNSYEQYF. Combining the CDR3 with reference TRBV9 and TRBJ2-7 gives the whole variable domain DSGVTQTPKHLITATGQRVTLRCSPRSGDLSVYWYQQSLDQGLQFLIQYYNGEERAKGNILERFSAQQFPDLHSELNLSSLELGDSALYFCASSVGGVSNSYEQYFGPGTRLTVT.